These T cell receptor beta chains were read from a single sample in a study of cytomegalovirus exposure and HLA in healthy donors. Profiling relied on immunoSEQ multiplex PCR, and the TCRdb table lists in-frame clones only, not all of them. Of about 200,000 clones in the sample, over 75% were seen once. Source material: PBMCs. These receptors were taken from a girl aged 2 to 9 in good health and CMV-seronegative. Each CDR3 is given with its conserved first and last residue. The D gene is left open where the match is weak. The size field is filled for only some rows; it gives once, few, many or a size class.

size: -
J: TRBJ2-2
V: TRBV7-6
D: TRBD2
DNA: TGTGCCAGCAGCTTAGTCGGGGGGGCAACCGGGGAGCTGTTTTTT
CDR3: CASSLVGGATGELFF

size: -
J: TRBJ2-1
V: TRBV5-4
D: -
DNA: TGTGCCAGCAGCTTGGTTAACAATGAGCAGTTCTTC
CDR3: CASSLVNNEQFF

size: -
J: TRBJ2-1
V: TRBV7-9
D: -
DNA: TGTTCCAGCAGCTTACACACCTCACCCTACAATGAGCAGTTCTTC
CDR3: CSSSLHTSPYNEQFF

size: -
J: TRBJ1-4
V: TRBV2
D: -
DNA: TGTGCCAGCCTTGGGGCAGGGAATGAAAAACTGTTTTTT
CDR3: CASLGAGNEKLFF

size: -
J: TRBJ2-5
V: TRBV10-3
D: -
DNA: TGTGCCATCAGTGAGACATCCTACGGGGGAGGTAGGGAGACCCAGTACTTC
CDR3: CAISETSYGGGRETQYF

size: -
J: TRBJ2-2
V: TRBV13
D: -
DNA: TGTGCCAGCAGCACGGGCCGGGGGACCGGGGAGCTGTTTTTT
CDR3: CASSTGRGTGELFF

size: -
J: TRBJ1-2
V: TRBV11-3
D: TRBD1
DNA: TGTGCCAGCAGCCCAAGACAGGGTAGGGCCTACACCTTC
CDR3: CASSPRQGRAYTF

size: -
J: TRBJ2-6
V: TRBV19
D: -
DNA: TGTGCCAGCAGTAGGACAGCGGTCGGGTCTGGGGCCAACGTCCTGACTTTC
CDR3: CASSRTAVGSGANVLTF

size: -
J: TRBJ2-1
V: TRBV7-9
D: TRBD2
DNA: TGTGCCAGCAGCTTGACTAGCGATGAGCAGTTCTTC
CDR3: CASSLTSDEQFF

size: -
J: TRBJ1-4
V: TRBV19
D: TRBD1
DNA: TGTGCCAGTAGTCCGGTGACAGGGCAAAATGAAAAACTGTTTTTT
CDR3: CASSPVTGQNEKLFF

size: -
J: TRBJ2-2
V: TRBV19
D: -
DNA: TGTGCCAGTGGCTGGGGCTCCGGGGAGCTGTTTTTT
CDR3: CASGWGSGELFF

size: few
J: TRBJ2-7
V: TRBV7-2
D: TRBD2
DNA: TGTGCCAGCAGCTTAGGACTAGCGGGGGGGAACTACGAGCAGTACTTC
CDR3: CASSLGLAGGNYEQYF

size: -
J: TRBJ1-6
V: TRBV6-5
D: -
DNA: TGTGCCAGCAGTCGTAGTAATTCACCCCTCCACTTT
CDR3: CASSRSNSPLHF

size: -
J: TRBJ2-7
V: TRBV7-6
D: -
DNA: TGTGCCAGCAGCCCTATTAGCGCGTACGAGCAGTACTTC
CDR3: CASSPISAYEQYF

size: -
J: TRBJ2-3
V: TRBV7-9
D: TRBD1
DNA: TGTGCCAGCAGCTTAAGCGGTCTAGGACAGGGGGTTGATACGCAGTATTTT
CDR3: CASSLSGLGQGVDTQYF

size: once
J: TRBJ1-2
V: TRBV27
D: TRBD1
DNA: TGTGCCAGCAGTTTAGGGACAGGGCCCTATGGCTACACCTTC
CDR3: CASSLGTGPYGYTF

size: -
J: TRBJ1-2
V: TRBV4-1
D: -
DNA: TGCGCCAGCAGCCAAGATCTAGGAGACGGCTACACCTTC
CDR3: CASSQDLGDGYTF

size: -
J: TRBJ1-1
V: TRBV19
D: -
DNA: TGTGCCAGTAGTATGTCCACCGGCACTGAAGCTTTCTTT
CDR3: CASSMSTGTEAFF

size: -
J: TRBJ2-1
V: TRBV7-9
D: TRBD2
DNA: TGTGCCAGCAGCCCCTACGACGGACTAGCGGGAGGCCGGAGGCAGTTCTTC
CDR3: CASSPYDGLAGGRRQFF

size: -
J: TRBJ2-1
V: TRBV7-6
D: -
DNA: TGTGCCAGCAGCTTCCCTTCGAGGGAGAAGTTCGGTGAGCAGTTCTTC
CDR3: CASSFPSREKFGEQFF

size: -
J: TRBJ2-3
V: TRBV9
D: TRBD2
DNA: TGTGCCAGCAGCGGGGGGGGTAGCGTAAGTACGCAGTATTTT
CDR3: CASSGGGSVSTQYF

size: once
J: TRBJ2-1
V: TRBV5-6
D: TRBD2
DNA: TGTGCCAGCAGCTTCGGCGCGGGGGGCCGGCGGAATGAGCAGTTCTTC
CDR3: CASSFGAGGRRNEQFF

size: -
J: TRBJ1-1
V: TRBV23-1
D: -
DNA: TGCGCCAGCAGACCTTGGGGGCCCGGCACTGAAGCTTTCTTT
CDR3: CASRPWGPGTEAFF

size: once
J: TRBJ1-5
V: TRBV5-6
D: -
DNA: TGTGCCAGCGGCTTCGCTGGAGGGAATCAGCCCCAGCATTTT
CDR3: CASGFAGGNQPQHF

size: -
J: TRBJ1-4
V: TRBV7-3
D: -
DNA: TGTGCCAGCAACAAGACAGTGAACATACCAACTAATGAAAAACTGTTTTTT
CDR3: CASNKTVNIPTNEKLFF

size: -
J: TRBJ1-4
V: TRBV18
D: TRBD1
DNA: TGTGCCAGCTCACAAGGACCGGGACAGGAAAATGAAAAACTGTTTTTT
CDR3: CASSQGPGQENEKLFF

size: -
J: TRBJ2-2
V: TRBV7-3
D: -
DNA: TGTGCCAGCAGCTCACAAGGGGGGGCGCGAAGCGGGGAGCTGTTTTTT
CDR3: CASSSQGGARSGELFF